This T cell receptor beta chain derives from a study of cytomegalovirus exposure and HLA in healthy donors. V lost 8 bases and J lost 7; bases outside the gene matches: 7. From germline, CDR1 is MNHEY and CDR2 SVGAGI. The CDR3 spans 14 residues. Primers for the PCR totalled 60 Vbeta and 13 Jbeta. This table comes from immunoSEQ multiplex PCR, and its TCRdb copy is limited to in-frame clones, with some not included. The sample yields about 83,000 clones, around 81% seen once. V gene TRBV6-5 combines with J gene TRBJ2-1; TRBD1 matches 11 bases. What was sequenced was PBMCs. The receptor's source is a woman aged 25-40 years in good health and CMV-seronegative. The CDR3 bases are TGTGCCAGCGGGCGGGACAGGGGGGATAATGAGCAGTTCTTC. It codes for CASGRDRGDNEQFF.